The T cell receptor (beta chain) under discussion was sequenced for a study of blood T cell repertoires in COVID-19. Study as a whole: Collection of acute and convalescent COVID-19 samples took place in the United States, Italy and Spain. The analysed material was cDNA or gDNA that came from T cells, B-cell-depleted T cells, or PBMCs.

Authors' data handling: Cell counts per sample came from amplifying reference gene primers. Method: immunoSEQ multiplex PCR; TCRdb's copy keeps in-frame clones and lacks some. V and J calls and clone size come straight from that table; D and trimming were deduced from the DNA. The sample contains roughly 76,000 clones, around nine tenths of which appear only once. V shed 9 bases and J 6 bases; nucleotides not matched to a gene: 12. Germline V gene lookup returns CDR1 LNHDA and CDR2 SQIVND (reference sequence). CDR3 length: 15 residues. This clone was observed a handful of times. The chain joins TRBV19 to TRBJ1-5; 9 bases line up with TRBD1. The receptor's source is a man in his 70s with active or convalescent COVID-19. The sample taken for sequencing was peripheral blood. The CDR3 DNA reads as TGTGCCAGCTACTCTACCGGGACAGGGAGTCAGCCCCAGCATTTT. Encoded protein: CASYSTGTGSQPQHF. The variable domain in full, completed from reference TRBV19 and TRBJ1-5, reads DGGITQSPKYLFRKEGQNVTLSCEQNLNHDAMYWYRQDPGQGLRLIYYSQIVNDFQKGDIAEGYSVSREKKESFPLTVTSAQKNPTAFYLCASYSTGTGSQPQHFGDGTRLSIL.